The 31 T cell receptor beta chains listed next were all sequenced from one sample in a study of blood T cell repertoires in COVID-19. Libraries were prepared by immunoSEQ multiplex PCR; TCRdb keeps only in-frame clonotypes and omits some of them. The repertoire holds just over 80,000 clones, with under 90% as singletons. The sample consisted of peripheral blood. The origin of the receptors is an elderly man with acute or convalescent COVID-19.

CDR3 residues: CASSRESYGYTF. The CDR3 DNA sequence: TGTGCCAGCAGCAGGGAGAGCTATGGCTACACCTTC. This chain joins TRBV6-2 or TRBV6-3 and TRBJ1-2; a weak D match, TRBD1 (5 bases). The CDR3 is 12 amino acids. The ends were cut back, 6 bases at V and 4 bases at J, with 9 bases in the middle. Germline V CDR1 and CDR2: MNHEY, SVGEGT.

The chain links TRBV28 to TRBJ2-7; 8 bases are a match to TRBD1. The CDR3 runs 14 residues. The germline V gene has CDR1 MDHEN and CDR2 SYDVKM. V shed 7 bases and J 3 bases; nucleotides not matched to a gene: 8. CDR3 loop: CASIPRDRFYEQYF. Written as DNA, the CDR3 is TGTGCCAGCATTCCCCGGGACAGGTTCTACGAGCAGTACTTC.

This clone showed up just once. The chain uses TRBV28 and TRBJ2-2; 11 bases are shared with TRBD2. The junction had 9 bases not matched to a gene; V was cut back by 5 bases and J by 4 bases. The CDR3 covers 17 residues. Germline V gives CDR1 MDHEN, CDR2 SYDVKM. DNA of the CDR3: TGTGCCAGCAGTCCTCACGGGACTAGCGGTAGCACCGGGGAGCTGTTTTTT. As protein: CASSPHGTSGSTGELFF. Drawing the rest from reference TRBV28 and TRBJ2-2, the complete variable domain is DVKVTQSSRYLVKRTGEKVFLECVQDMDHENMFWYRQDPGLGLRLIYFSYDVKMKEKGDIPEGYSVSREKKERFSLILESASTNQTSMYLCASSPHGTSGSTGELFFGEGSRLTVL.

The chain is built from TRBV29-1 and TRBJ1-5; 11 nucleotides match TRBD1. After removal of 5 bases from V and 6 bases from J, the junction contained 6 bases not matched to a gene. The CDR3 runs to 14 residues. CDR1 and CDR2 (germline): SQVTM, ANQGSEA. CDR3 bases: TGCAGCGTTCTTGGACAGGGGGCTACTCAGCCCCAGCATTTT. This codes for CSVLGQGATQPQHF.

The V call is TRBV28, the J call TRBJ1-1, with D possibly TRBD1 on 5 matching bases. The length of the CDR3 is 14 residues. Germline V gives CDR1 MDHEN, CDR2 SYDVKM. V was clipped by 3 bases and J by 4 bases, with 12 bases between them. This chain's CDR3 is CASSFQGGTTEAFF. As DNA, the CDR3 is TGTGCCAGCAGTTTCCAGGGAGGGACCACTGAAGCTTTCTTT.

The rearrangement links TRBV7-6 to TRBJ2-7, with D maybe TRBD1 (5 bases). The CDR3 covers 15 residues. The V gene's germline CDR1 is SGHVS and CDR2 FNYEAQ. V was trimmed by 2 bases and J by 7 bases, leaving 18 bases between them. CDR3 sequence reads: CASSLSPGAVREQYF. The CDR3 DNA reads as TGTGCCAGCAGCTTATCTCCTGGGGCAGTTAGAGAGCAGTACTTC.

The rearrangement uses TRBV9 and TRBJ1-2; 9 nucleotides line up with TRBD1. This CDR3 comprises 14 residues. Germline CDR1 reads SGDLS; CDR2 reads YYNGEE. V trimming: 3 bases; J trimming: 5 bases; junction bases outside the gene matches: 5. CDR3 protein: CASSAEGQGYGYTF. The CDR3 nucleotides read TGTGCCAGCAGCGCAGAGGGACAGGGATATGGCTACACCTTC.

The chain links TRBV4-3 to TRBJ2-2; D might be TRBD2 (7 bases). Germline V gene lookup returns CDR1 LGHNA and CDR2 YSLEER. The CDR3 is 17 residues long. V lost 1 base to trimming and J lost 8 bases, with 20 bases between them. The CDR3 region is CASSQGRGGGSRGELFF. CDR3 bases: TGCGCCAGCAGCCAAGGGAGGGGCGGGGGCTCACGGGGGGAGCTGTTTTTT.

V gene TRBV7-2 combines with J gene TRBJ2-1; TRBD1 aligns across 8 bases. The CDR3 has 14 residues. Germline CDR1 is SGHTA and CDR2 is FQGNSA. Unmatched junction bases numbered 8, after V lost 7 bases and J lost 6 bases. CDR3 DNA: TGTGCCAGCACCCGCCGACAGGGGAGCAATGAGCAGTTCTTC. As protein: CASTRRQGSNEQFF.

The CDR3 DNA reads as TGTGCCAGCAGTGAAAGGCTAACTAGCGGGAGGTGGGAGACCCAGTACTTC. Protein: CASSERLTSGRWETQYF. J is TRBJ2-5 and V is TRBV6-1, with TRBD2 matching 12 bases. V shed 2 bases, J shed 5 bases, and the junction held 9 bases outside the gene matches. Germline loops: CDR1 MNHNS, CDR2 SASEGT. The CDR3 contains 17 residues.

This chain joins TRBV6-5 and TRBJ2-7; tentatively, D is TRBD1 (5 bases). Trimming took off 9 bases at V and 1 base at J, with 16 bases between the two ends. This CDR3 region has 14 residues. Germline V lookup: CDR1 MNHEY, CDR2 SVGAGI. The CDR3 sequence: CASSWTQTSYEQYF. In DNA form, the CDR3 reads TGTGCCAGTTCCTGGACACAAACTTCCTACGAGCAGTACTTC.

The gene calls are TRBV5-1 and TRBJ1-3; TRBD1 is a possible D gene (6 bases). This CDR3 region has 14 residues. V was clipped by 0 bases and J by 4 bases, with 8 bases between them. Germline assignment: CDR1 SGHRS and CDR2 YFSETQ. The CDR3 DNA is TGCGCCAGCAGCTTGGAGGGGGAGGGAAACACCATATATTTT. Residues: CASSLEGEGNTIYF. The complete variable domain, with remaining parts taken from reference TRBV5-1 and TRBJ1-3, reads KAGVTQTPRYLIKTRGQQVTLSCSPISGHRSVSWYQQTPGQGLQFLFEYFSETQRNKGNFPGRFSGRQFSNSRSEMNVSTLELGDSALYLCASSLEGEGNTIYFGEGSWLTVV.

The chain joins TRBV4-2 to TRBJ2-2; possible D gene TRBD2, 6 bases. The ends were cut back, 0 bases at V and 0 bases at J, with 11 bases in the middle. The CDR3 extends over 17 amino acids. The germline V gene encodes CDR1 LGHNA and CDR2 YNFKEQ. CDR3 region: CASSQEGLAANTGELFF. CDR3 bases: TGTGCCAGCAGCCAAGAAGGGTTAGCGGCGAACACCGGGGAGCTGTTTTTT.

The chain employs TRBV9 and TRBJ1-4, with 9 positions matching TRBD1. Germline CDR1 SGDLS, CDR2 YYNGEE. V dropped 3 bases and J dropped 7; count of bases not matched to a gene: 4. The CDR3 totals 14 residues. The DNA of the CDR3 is TGTGCCAGCAGCGCCGGGACAGGGATTGAAAAACTGTTTTTT. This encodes CASSAGTGIEKLFF. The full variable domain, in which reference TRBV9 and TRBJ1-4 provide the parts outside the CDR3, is DSGVTQTPKHLITATGQRVTLRCSPRSGDLSVYWYQQSLDQGLQFLIQYYNGEERAKGNILERFSAQQFPDLHSELNLSSLELGDSALYFCASSAGTGIEKLFFGSGTQLSVL.

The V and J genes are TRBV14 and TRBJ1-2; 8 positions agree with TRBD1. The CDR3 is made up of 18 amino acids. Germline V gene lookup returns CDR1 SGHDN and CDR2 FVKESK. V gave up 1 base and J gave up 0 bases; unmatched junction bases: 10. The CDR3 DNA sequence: TGTGCCAGCAGCCAAGGGAGACTCGGGACAGGCGCTAACTATGGCTACACCTTC. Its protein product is CASSQGRLGTGANYGYTF.

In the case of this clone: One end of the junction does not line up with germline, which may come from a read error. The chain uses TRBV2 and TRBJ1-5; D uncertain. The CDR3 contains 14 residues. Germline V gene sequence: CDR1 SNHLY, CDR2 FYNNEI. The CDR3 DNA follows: TGTGCCAGCAGTAGGGCCCCTAGCAATCAGCCTCAGCATTTT. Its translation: CASSRAPSNQPQHF.

In DNA, the CDR3 is TGTGCCAGCAGTTTCCCAGGGGGCACTAACTATGGCTACACCTTC. It encodes CASSFPGGTNYGYTF. The chain couples TRBV28 to TRBJ1-2; 8 bases align to TRBD1. Unmatched junction bases numbered 3, after V lost 3 bases and J lost 0 bases. Germline V CDR1 and CDR2: MDHEN, SYDVKM. The CDR3 contains 15 residues.

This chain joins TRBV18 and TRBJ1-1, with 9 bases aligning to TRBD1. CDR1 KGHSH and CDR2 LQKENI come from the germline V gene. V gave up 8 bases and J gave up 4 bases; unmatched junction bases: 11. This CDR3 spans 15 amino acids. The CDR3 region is CASAQGRDRATEAFF. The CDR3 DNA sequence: TGTGCCAGCGCCCAGGGCAGGGACAGGGCCACTGAAGCTTTCTTT.

The DNA for the CDR3 is TGTGCCAGCAGCTTAGGGACAGCCTCTGGGGCCAACGTCCTGACTTTC. It is translated as CASSLGTASGANVLTF. This chain joins TRBV5-8 and TRBJ2-6, with TRBD1 matching 7 bases. The CDR3 has 16 amino acids. Germline values: CDR1 SGHTS, CDR2 YDEGEE. The junction had 2 bases not matched to a gene; V was cut back by 2 bases and J by 0 bases.

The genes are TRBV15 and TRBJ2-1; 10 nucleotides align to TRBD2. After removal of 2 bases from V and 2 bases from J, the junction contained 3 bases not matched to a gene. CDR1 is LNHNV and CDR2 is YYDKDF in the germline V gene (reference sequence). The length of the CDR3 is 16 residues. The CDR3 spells CATSRPSGSPYNEQFF. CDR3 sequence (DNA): TGTGCCACCAGCAGACCTAGCGGGAGCCCCTACAATGAGCAGTTCTTC.

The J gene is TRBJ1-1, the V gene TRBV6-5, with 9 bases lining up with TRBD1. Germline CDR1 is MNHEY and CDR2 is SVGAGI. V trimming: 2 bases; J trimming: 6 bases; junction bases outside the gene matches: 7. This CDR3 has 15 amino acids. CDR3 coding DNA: TGTGCCAGCAGTTACCGGGGACAGGGAGGTTCTGAAGCTTTCTTT. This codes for CASSYRGQGGSEAFF.

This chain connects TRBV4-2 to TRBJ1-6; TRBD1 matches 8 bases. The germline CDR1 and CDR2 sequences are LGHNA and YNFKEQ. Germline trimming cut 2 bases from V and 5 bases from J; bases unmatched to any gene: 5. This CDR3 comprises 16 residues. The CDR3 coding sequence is TGTGCCAGCAGCCAACTTGACAGGGGTAATAATTCACCCCTCCACTTT. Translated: CASSQLDRGNNSPLHF.

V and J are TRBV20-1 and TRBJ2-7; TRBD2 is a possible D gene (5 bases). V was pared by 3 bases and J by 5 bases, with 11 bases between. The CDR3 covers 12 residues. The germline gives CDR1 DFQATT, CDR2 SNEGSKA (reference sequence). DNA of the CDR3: TGCAGTGCTAGTCCGGGGAACAACGAGCAGTACTTC. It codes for CSASPGNNEQYF.

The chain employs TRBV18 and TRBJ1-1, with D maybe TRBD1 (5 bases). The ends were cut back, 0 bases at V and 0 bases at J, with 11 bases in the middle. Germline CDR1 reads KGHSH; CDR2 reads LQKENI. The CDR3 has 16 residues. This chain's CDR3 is CASSPPQGLLNTEAFF. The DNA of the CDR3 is TGTGCCAGCTCACCACCTCAGGGACTCCTGAACACTGAAGCTTTCTTT.

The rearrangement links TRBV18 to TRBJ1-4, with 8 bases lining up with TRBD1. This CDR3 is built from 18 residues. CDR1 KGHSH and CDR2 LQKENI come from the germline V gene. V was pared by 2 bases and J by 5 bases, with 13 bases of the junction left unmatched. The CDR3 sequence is CASSPRREGTGWNEKLFF. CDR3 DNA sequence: TGTGCCAGCTCACCAAGGCGGGAGGGGACAGGCTGGAATGAAAAACTGTTTTTT. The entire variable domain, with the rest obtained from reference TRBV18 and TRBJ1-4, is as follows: NAGVMQNPRHLVRRRGQEARLRCSPMKGHSHVYWYRQLPEEGLKFMVYLQKENIIDESGMPKERFSAEFPKEGPSILRIQQVVRGDSAAYFCASSPRREGTGWNEKLFFGSGTQLSVL.

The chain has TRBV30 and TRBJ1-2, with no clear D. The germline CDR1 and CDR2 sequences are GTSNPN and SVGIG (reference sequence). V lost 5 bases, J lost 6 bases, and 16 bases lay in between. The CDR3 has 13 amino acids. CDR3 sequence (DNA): TGTGCCTGGGTTCGGAGGCGGGGAAATGGCTACACCTTC. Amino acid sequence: CAWVRRRGNGYTF.

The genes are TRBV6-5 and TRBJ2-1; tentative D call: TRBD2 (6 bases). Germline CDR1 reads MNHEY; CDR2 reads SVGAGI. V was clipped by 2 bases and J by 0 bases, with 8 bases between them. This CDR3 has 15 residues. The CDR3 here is CASSYRESSYNEQFF. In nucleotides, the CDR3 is TGTGCCAGCAGTTACCGGGAGAGCTCCTACAATGAGCAGTTCTTC.

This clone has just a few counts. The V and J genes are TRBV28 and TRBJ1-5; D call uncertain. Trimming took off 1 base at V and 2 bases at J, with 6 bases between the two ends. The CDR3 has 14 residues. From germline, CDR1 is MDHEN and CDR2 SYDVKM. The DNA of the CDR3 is TGTGCCAGCAGTTTATCCCAGGGCAATCAGCCCCAGCATTTT. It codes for CASSLSQGNQPQHF.

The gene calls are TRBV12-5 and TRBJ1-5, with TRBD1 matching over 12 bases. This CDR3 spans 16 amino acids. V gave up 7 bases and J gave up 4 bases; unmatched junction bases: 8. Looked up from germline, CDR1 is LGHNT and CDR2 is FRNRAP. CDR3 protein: CASATGTGGINQPQHF. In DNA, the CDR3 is TGTGCTAGTGCCACTGGGACAGGGGGCATAAATCAGCCCCAGCATTTT.

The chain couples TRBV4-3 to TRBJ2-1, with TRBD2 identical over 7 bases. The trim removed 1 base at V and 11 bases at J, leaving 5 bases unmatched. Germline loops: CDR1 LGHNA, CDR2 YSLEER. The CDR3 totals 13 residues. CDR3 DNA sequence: TGCGCCAGCAGCCAAGTCGCTAGCGGCCAGCAGTTCTTC. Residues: CASSQVASGQQFF.

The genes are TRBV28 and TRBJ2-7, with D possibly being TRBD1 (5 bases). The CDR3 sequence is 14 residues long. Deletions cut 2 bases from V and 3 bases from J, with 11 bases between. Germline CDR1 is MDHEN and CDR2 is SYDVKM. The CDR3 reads CASSLVQESYEQYF. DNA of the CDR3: TGTGCCAGCAGTTTAGTACAGGAAAGCTACGAGCAGTACTTC.